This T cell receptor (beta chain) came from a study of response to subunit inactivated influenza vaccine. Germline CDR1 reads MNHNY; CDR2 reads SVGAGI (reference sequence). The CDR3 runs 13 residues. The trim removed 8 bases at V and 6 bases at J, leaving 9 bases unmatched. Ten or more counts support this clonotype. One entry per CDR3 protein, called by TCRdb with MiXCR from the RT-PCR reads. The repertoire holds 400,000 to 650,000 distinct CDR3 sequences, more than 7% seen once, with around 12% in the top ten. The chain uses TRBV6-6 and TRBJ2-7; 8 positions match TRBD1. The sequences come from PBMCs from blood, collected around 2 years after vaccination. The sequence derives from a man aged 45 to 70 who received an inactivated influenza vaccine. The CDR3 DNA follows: TGTGCCAGCGGCAGGGGGCGCGTGTCCGAGCAGTACTTC. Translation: CASGRGRVSEQYF.